This is a list of T cell receptor beta chains from one sample in a study of blood T cell repertoires in COVID-19. Sequencing was performed with immunoSEQ multiplex PCR; in TCRdb, only in-frame clones are kept and a portion is missing. The data contain some 170,000 clones, 65% to 85% of them singletons. Sequenced input: PBMCs or T cells enriched from blood (not recorded which). The receptors come from a man aged 35 to 55 who had recovered from COVID-19. Each CDR3 is given with its conserved first and last residue. Each record gives: V gene, clone size, D gene, J gene, CDR3 protein, CDR3 DNA. The D gene is left open where the match is weak. Size values are once, few and many counts, or a class for expanded clones, and some rows have none.

v_call: TRBV7-9; clone_size: few; d_call: NA; j_call: TRBJ1-3; cdr3_aa: CASSLFAGSGNTIYF; cdr3_nt: TGTGCCAGCAGCTTATTCGCGGGTTCTGGAAACACCATATATTTT
v_call: TRBV5-6; clone_size: NA; d_call: TRBD2; j_call: TRBJ2-5; cdr3_aa: CASSHRTSANSGTQYF; cdr3_nt: TGTGCCAGCAGCCATCGGACTAGCGCAAATAGTGGGACCCAGTACTTC
v_call: TRBV12-3/TRBV12-4; clone_size: NA; d_call: NA; j_call: TRBJ1-2; cdr3_aa: CASSLGGNYGYTF; cdr3_nt: TGTGCCAGCAGTTTAGGAGGGAACTATGGCTACACCTTC
v_call: TRBV2; clone_size: NA; d_call: NA; j_call: TRBJ2-7; cdr3_aa: CASSTNSYEQYF; cdr3_nt: TGTGCCAGCAGTACCAATAGCTACGAGCAGTACTTC
v_call: TRBV5-8; clone_size: NA; d_call: NA; j_call: TRBJ1-1; cdr3_aa: CASSSTYSSAFF; cdr3_nt: TGTGCCAGCAGCTCTACGTACTCCTCTGCTTTCTTT
v_call: TRBV7-3; clone_size: NA; d_call: TRBD1; j_call: TRBJ1-1; cdr3_aa: CASSLTLGGPTEAFF; cdr3_nt: TGTGCCAGCAGCCTTACTTTAGGGGGCCCCACTGAAGCTTTCTTT
v_call: TRBV7-9; clone_size: NA; d_call: NA; j_call: TRBJ2-3; cdr3_aa: CASSLTGTQDTQYF; cdr3_nt: TGTGCCAGCAGCTTAACGGGTACCCAAGATACGCAGTATTTT
v_call: TRBV30; clone_size: few; d_call: NA; j_call: TRBJ1-1; cdr3_aa: CAFTQQQNTEAFF; cdr3_nt: TGTGCCTTCACCCAACAGCAGAACACTGAAGCTTTCTTT
v_call: TRBV7-2; clone_size: NA; d_call: NA; j_call: TRBJ1-2; cdr3_aa: CASSLVGRHSPWGYTF; cdr3_nt: TGTGCCAGCAGCTTAGTGGGTCGGCACAGTCCCTGGGGCTACACCTTC
v_call: TRBV5-1; clone_size: NA; d_call: NA; j_call: TRBJ1-2; cdr3_aa: CASSFGGEDGYTF; cdr3_nt: TGCGCCAGCAGCTTCGGGGGGGAAGATGGCTACACCTTC
v_call: TRBV9; clone_size: NA; d_call: NA; j_call: TRBJ1-2; cdr3_aa: CASSPGGGSYGYTF; cdr3_nt: TGTGCCAGCAGCCCGGGTGGGGGGAGTTATGGCTACACCTTC
v_call: TRBV27; clone_size: NA; d_call: NA; j_call: TRBJ2-1; cdr3_aa: CASSLLQSDLSYNEQFF; cdr3_nt: TGTGCCAGCAGTTTATTACAGAGTGACCTCTCCTACAATGAGCAGTTCTTC
v_call: TRBV30; clone_size: NA; d_call: NA; j_call: TRBJ1-2; cdr3_aa: CAWSVDLRYGYTF; cdr3_nt: TGTGCCTGGAGTGTTGACTTACGCTATGGCTACACCTTC
v_call: TRBV30; clone_size: NA; d_call: NA; j_call: TRBJ1-2; cdr3_aa: CAWSGEALYGYTF; cdr3_nt: TGTGCCTGGAGTGGAGAGGCCCTATATGGCTACACCTTC
v_call: TRBV19; clone_size: NA; d_call: TRBD1; j_call: TRBJ1-5; cdr3_aa: CASSDDRVNQPQHF; cdr3_nt: TGTGCCAGTAGTGACGACAGGGTGAATCAGCCCCAGCATTTT
v_call: TRBV19; clone_size: NA; d_call: NA; j_call: TRBJ1-1; cdr3_aa: CASSQGMNTEAFF; cdr3_nt: TGTGCCAGTAGTCAGGGGATGAACACTGAAGCTTTCTTT
v_call: TRBV11-3; clone_size: NA; d_call: NA; j_call: TRBJ2-3; cdr3_aa: CASSLTGSTVTQYF; cdr3_nt: TGTGCCAGCAGCTTAACGGGGTCAACGGTGACGCAGTATTTT
v_call: TRBV27; clone_size: NA; d_call: NA; j_call: TRBJ1-5; cdr3_aa: CASSPLRADQPQHF; cdr3_nt: TGTGCCAGCAGTCCCCTCCGCGCGGATCAGCCCCAGCATTTT
v_call: TRBV7-3; clone_size: NA; d_call: TRBD2; j_call: TRBJ2-1; cdr3_aa: CASSLTSSGNEQFF; cdr3_nt: TGTGCCAGCAGCTTGACTAGCTCAGGCAATGAGCAGTTCTTC
v_call: TRBV19; clone_size: NA; d_call: NA; j_call: TRBJ1-6; cdr3_aa: CASSRGQNSYNSPLHF; cdr3_nt: TGTGCCAGTAGCAGAGGGCAGAACTCCTATAATTCACCCCTCCACTTT
v_call: TRBV3-1/TRBV3-2; clone_size: NA; d_call: TRBD1; j_call: TRBJ2-5; cdr3_aa: CASRQTGGRETQYF; cdr3_nt: TGTGCCAGCAGGCAGACAGGGGGGCGTGAGACCCAGTACTTC
v_call: TRBV27; clone_size: NA; d_call: NA; j_call: TRBJ2-1; cdr3_aa: CASSLGGNEQFF; cdr3_nt: TGTGCCAGCAGCCTGGGAGGTAATGAGCAGTTCTTC
v_call: TRBV2; clone_size: NA; d_call: NA; j_call: TRBJ1-1; cdr3_aa: CASRVLQGPNTEAFF; cdr3_nt: TGTGCCAGCAGGGTATTACAGGGCCCGAACACTGAAGCTTTCTTT
v_call: TRBV5-1; clone_size: once; d_call: TRBD1; j_call: TRBJ1-5; cdr3_aa: CASRQGSNQPQHF; cdr3_nt: TGCGCCAGCCGACAGGGTAGCAATCAGCCCCAGCATTTT
v_call: TRBV7-9; clone_size: few; d_call: NA; j_call: TRBJ1-1; cdr3_aa: CASSLANRGGPEAFF; cdr3_nt: TGTGCCAGCAGCTTAGCTAACCGGGGAGGGCCTGAAGCTTTCTTT
v_call: TRBV5-1; clone_size: NA; d_call: NA; j_call: TRBJ1-1; cdr3_aa: CASSLVDRHEAFF; cdr3_nt: TGCGCCAGCAGCTTGGTCGACAGGCATGAAGCTTTCTTT
v_call: TRBV24-1; clone_size: few; d_call: TRBD1; j_call: TRBJ1-5; cdr3_aa: CATSDRRDRVISNQPQHF; cdr3_nt: TGTGCCACCAGTGACCGCCGGGACAGGGTCATTAGCAATCAGCCCCAGCATTTT
v_call: TRBV10-1; clone_size: NA; d_call: TRBD2; j_call: TRBJ2-2; cdr3_aa: CASSRTSGGALNTGELFF; cdr3_nt: TGCGCCAGCAGTAGGACTAGCGGGGGGGCCCTGAACACCGGGGAGCTGTTTTTT
v_call: TRBV3-1/TRBV3-2; clone_size: NA; d_call: TRBD2; j_call: TRBJ2-5; cdr3_aa: CASSQGTLAGLQETQYF; cdr3_nt: TGTGCCAGCAGCCAAGGGACCCTAGCGGGGCTACAAGAGACCCAGTACTTC
v_call: TRBV11-3; clone_size: NA; d_call: TRBD1; j_call: TRBJ2-1; cdr3_aa: CASGTKTGGFDNEQFF; cdr3_nt: TGTGCCAGTGGGACCAAAACAGGGGGTTTCGACAATGAGCAGTTCTTC
v_call: TRBV21-1; clone_size: once; d_call: NA; j_call: TRBJ2-1; cdr3_aa: CASSKRLRTENYNEQFF; cdr3_nt: TGTGCCAGCAGCAAAAGGTTGCGGACAGAAAACTACAATGAGCAGTTCTTC
v_call: TRBV19; clone_size: NA; d_call: TRBD1; j_call: TRBJ2-1; cdr3_aa: CASSVIRDRTYNEQFF; cdr3_nt: TGTGCCAGTAGTGTAATTCGGGACAGAACCTACAATGAGCAGTTCTTC
v_call: TRBV29-1; clone_size: once; d_call: TRBD1; j_call: TRBJ1-1; cdr3_aa: CSAAQGAMNTEAFF; cdr3_nt: TGCAGCGCCGCTCAGGGGGCGATGAACACTGAAGCTTTCTTT
v_call: TRBV6-2/TRBV6-3; clone_size: NA; d_call: TRBD2; j_call: TRBJ2-3; cdr3_aa: CASSRTSGGRGTDTQYF; cdr3_nt: TGTGCCAGCAGTAGAACTAGCGGGGGGCGTGGGACAGATACGCAGTATTTT
v_call: TRBV30; clone_size: NA; d_call: TRBD1; j_call: TRBJ2-1; cdr3_aa: CAWTPGQINNEQFF; cdr3_nt: TGTGCCTGGACTCCGGGACAGATTAACAATGAGCAGTTCTTC
v_call: TRBV5-4; clone_size: many; d_call: NA; j_call: TRBJ1-6; cdr3_aa: CASSLSGTGNSPLHF; cdr3_nt: TGTGCCAGCAGCTTGTCGGGGACTGGTAATTCACCCCTCCACTTT
v_call: TRBV5-1; clone_size: NA; d_call: TRBD1; j_call: TRBJ2-1; cdr3_aa: CASSFLTRDSGDNEQFF; cdr3_nt: TGCGCCAGCAGCTTTCTCACCCGGGACAGTGGGGACAATGAGCAGTTCTTC
v_call: TRBV11-2; clone_size: NA; d_call: NA; j_call: TRBJ1-6; cdr3_aa: CASSDPVGGNSPLHF; cdr3_nt: TGTGCCAGCAGCGATCCTGTAGGAGGGAATTCACCCCTCCACTTT
v_call: TRBV19; clone_size: NA; d_call: TRBD2; j_call: TRBJ2-6; cdr3_aa: CASSIAGWGGSGANVLTF; cdr3_nt: TGTGCCAGTAGTATCGCGGGCTGGGGGGGCTCTGGGGCCAACGTCCTGACTTTC
v_call: TRBV19; clone_size: NA; d_call: NA; j_call: TRBJ2-3; cdr3_aa: CASTPQGGTDTQYF; cdr3_nt: TGTGCCAGTACTCCCCAGGGGGGAACAGATACGCAGTATTTT
v_call: TRBV19; clone_size: NA; d_call: NA; j_call: TRBJ1-1; cdr3_aa: CASSSTGKGTEAFF; cdr3_nt: TGTGCCAGTAGTTCAACCGGGAAGGGCACTGAAGCTTTCTTT
v_call: TRBV6-5; clone_size: few; d_call: NA; j_call: TRBJ2-2; cdr3_aa: CASSYQAPGELFF; cdr3_nt: TGTGCCAGCAGTTACCAGGCACCCGGGGAGCTGTTTTTT
v_call: TRBV11-2; clone_size: NA; d_call: NA; j_call: TRBJ2-2; cdr3_aa: CASSLEQGNTGELFF; cdr3_nt: TGTGCCAGCAGCTTAGAACAGGGTAACACCGGGGAGCTGTTTTTT
v_call: TRBV6-5; clone_size: NA; d_call: NA; j_call: TRBJ2-1; cdr3_aa: CASSYWAGPHNEQFF; cdr3_nt: TGTGCCAGCAGTTACTGGGCGGGGCCGCACAATGAGCAGTTCTTC
v_call: TRBV18; clone_size: few; d_call: TRBD2; j_call: TRBJ2-5; cdr3_aa: CASSPLSGALQETQYF; cdr3_nt: TGTGCCAGCTCACCGCTCAGCGGGGCGCTTCAAGAGACCCAGTACTTC
v_call: TRBV5-3; clone_size: NA; d_call: TRBD1; j_call: TRBJ2-4; cdr3_aa: CARSGQTGDIQYF; cdr3_nt: TGTGCCAGAAGCGGCCAGACAGGGGACATTCAGTACTTC
v_call: TRBV7-8; clone_size: few; d_call: TRBD1; j_call: TRBJ1-4; cdr3_aa: CASSKGTVNEKLFF; cdr3_nt: TGTGCCAGCAGCAAAGGGACAGTTAATGAAAAACTGTTTTTT
v_call: TRBV24-1; clone_size: NA; d_call: TRBD1; j_call: TRBJ2-5; cdr3_aa: CATAERGLKTQYF; cdr3_nt: TGTGCCACTGCGGAAAGGGGGCTGAAGACCCAGTACTTC
v_call: TRBV25-1; clone_size: NA; d_call: TRBD1; j_call: TRBJ1-4; cdr3_aa: CASSAPGQSKNEKLFF; cdr3_nt: TGTGCCAGCAGTGCCCCGGGACAGAGTAAAAATGAAAAACTGTTTTTT
v_call: TRBV5-6; clone_size: NA; d_call: TRBD1; j_call: TRBJ1-2; cdr3_aa: CASSPLPGQGVYGYTF; cdr3_nt: TGTGCCAGCAGCCCTCTCCCGGGACAGGGCGTCTATGGCTACACCTTC
v_call: TRBV29-1; clone_size: NA; d_call: NA; j_call: TRBJ1-1; cdr3_aa: CSVRGYGVGGTEAFF; cdr3_nt: TGCAGCGTTCGCGGTTATGGGGTCGGAGGCACTGAAGCTTTCTTT
v_call: TRBV30; clone_size: many; d_call: NA; j_call: TRBJ2-5; cdr3_aa: CAGLSGGEPKETQYF; cdr3_nt: TGTGCCGGGCTTTCGGGGGGCGAACCGAAAGAGACCCAGTACTTC
v_call: TRBV5-1; clone_size: many; d_call: NA; j_call: TRBJ2-2; cdr3_aa: CASSLEAYNTGELFF; cdr3_nt: TGCGCCAGCAGCTTGGAAGCCTACAACACCGGGGAGCTGTTTTTT